Each of the 32 T cell receptor beta chains below was sequenced from the same sample in a study of blood T cell repertoires in COVID-19 (dated by TCRdb to the early 2020s). The method behind the library was the immunoSEQ multiplex PCR assay. TCRdb took this table from immuneACCESS and kept in-frame rearrangements with V and J called. Such tables lack part of the clones; where checked against another copy, unresolved V genes explain under half of the gap, and the rest is unexplained. Present in this sample are tens of thousands of clones, 75% to 90% of which were seen just once. The biggest ten clones account for under 9.5% of the sample. The specimen sequenced was peripheral blood. The source of these receptors is a man aged 25-45 years with active or convalescent COVID-19.

V gene TRBV2 combines with J gene TRBJ2-5; 7 bases agree with TRBD1. Per the germline V gene, CDR1 is SNHLY and CDR2 is FYNNEI. This CDR3 is 14 amino acids long. V trimming: 3 bases; J trimming: 5 bases; junction bases outside the gene matches: 6. The CDR3 nucleotides read TGTGCCAGCAGTGAGCAGGGGGTGGGGGAGACCCAGTACTTC. Translation: CASSEQGVGETQYF.

V usage is TRBV28 and J usage is TRBJ1-2; D unclear. CDR1 and CDR2 from the germline V gene are MDHEN and SYDVKM. Trimming stripped 3 bases from V and 8 bases from J, with 13 bases between. CDR3 size: 13 residues. This CDR3 reads CASSLTGVKGYTF. CDR3 nucleotide sequence: TGTGCCAGCAGTTTGACCGGGGTCAAAGGCTACACCTTC.

J is TRBJ2-1 and V is TRBV15, with TRBD2 as a possible D gene (6 bases). The CDR3 loop spans 19 amino acids. The ends were cut back, 1 base at V and 5 bases at J, with 24 bases in the middle. Germline V gene sequence: CDR1 LNHNV, CDR2 YYDKDF (reference sequence). The CDR3 region has the DNA TGTGCCACCAGCAGAGTGGGACTGGCCTTCCGCAACCCCAACAATGAGCAGTTCTTC. Protein: CATSRVGLAFRNPNNEQFF.

This rearrangement joins TRBV5-1 to TRBJ2-1; a weak D match, TRBD1 (6 bases). V dropped 4 bases and J dropped 7 bases, with 24 bases sitting between them. The CDR3 has 17 amino acids. CDR1 is SGHRS, CDR2 YFSETQ, per germline. CDR3 protein: CASSTGGLAGDQNEQFF. CDR3 in DNA: TGCGCCAGCAGCACCGGCGGTTTGGCAGGGGATCAGAATGAGCAGTTCTTC.

J is TRBJ1-3 and V is TRBV27, with no clear D. The V gene's germline CDR1 is MNHEY and CDR2 SMNVEV (reference sequence). The CDR3 is 13 residues long. Trimming left V 8 bases short and J 0 bases short, with 8 bases between. CDR3 coding DNA: TGTGCCAGCCGCCAGTCCTCTGGAAACACCATATATTTT. Translating it yields CASRQSSGNTIYF.

The chain is built from TRBV24-1 and TRBJ2-2, with a weak D call TRBD2 (6 bases). The germline CDR1 and CDR2 sequences are KGHDR and SFDVKD. The germline V and J ends were trimmed by 1 base and 4 bases, with 9 bases remaining between them. This CDR3 has 15 residues. CDR3 amino acids: CATSDFRGLTGELFF. CDR3 sequence (DNA): TGTGCCACCAGTGATTTTCGGGGACTCACCGGGGAGCTGTTTTTT.

The rearrangement links TRBV5-1 to TRBJ1-5; D unclear. CDR3 length: 15 amino acids. CDR1 is SGHRS and CDR2 is YFSETQ in the germline V gene. V was shortened by 1 base and J by 0 bases, with 8 bases between the two germline ends. The CDR3 bases are TGCGCCAGCAGCTTGTTGGGCGATAGCAATCAGCCCCAGCATTTT. This codes for CASSLLGDSNQPQHF.

The rearrangement joins TRBV7-8 to TRBJ2-7; possibly TRBD1 for D (6 bases). CDR1 and CDR2 from the germline V gene are SGHVS and FQNEAQ. Trimming left V 2 bases short and J 7 bases short, with 12 bases between. The CDR3 is made up of 13 amino acids. This CDR3 is CASSLKQGIEQYF. The CDR3 DNA reads TGTGCCAGCAGCTTAAAACAGGGAATAGAGCAGTACTTC.

This clone was seen only once. This chain uses TRBV5-1 with TRBJ2-3; D gene uncertain. Germline V CDR1 and CDR2: SGHRS, YFSETQ. The V and J ends lost 5 bases and 7 bases respectively, with 20 bases between them. The CDR3 runs to 15 residues. The CDR3 sequence: CASRRTGDSQNTQYF. The CDR3 coding sequence is TGCGCCAGCAGAAGAACGGGTGACTCACAAAATACGCAGTATTTT.

This chain joins TRBV13 and TRBJ2-3; no clear D gene. V lost 3 bases to trimming and J lost 3 bases, with 16 bases between them. There are 16 residues in the CDR3. In germline, CDR1 is PRHDT, CDR2 FYEKMQ (reference sequence). The CDR3 nucleotides are TGTGCCAGCAGCTTCCCCCTCGAGGATGGGACAGATACGCAGTATTTT. Its translation: CASSFPLEDGTDTQYF.

The chain is built from TRBV12-5 and TRBJ1-5; 7 bases map to TRBD1. The CDR3 has 15 residues. The V gene end was trimmed by 6 bases and the J gene end by 7 bases; junction bases not matched to a gene: 12. Germline V gives CDR1 LGHNT, CDR2 FRNRAP. This chain's CDR3 is CASGNSDRAGQPQHF. CDR3 nucleotide sequence: TGTGCTAGTGGCAATTCCGACAGGGCAGGCCAGCCCCAGCATTTT.

The chain joins TRBV19 to TRBJ1-4; 8 bases are a match to TRBD1. Germline V lookup: CDR1 LNHDA, CDR2 SQIVND (reference sequence). Trimming at V came to 6 bases and at J to 7 bases, leaving 7 bases not matched to a gene. The CDR3 consists of 14 residues. The CDR3 reads CASSPGTGPEKLFF. The CDR3 DNA sequence: TGTGCCAGTAGCCCGGGGACAGGCCCTGAAAAACTGTTTTTT.

The J gene is TRBJ2-1, the V gene TRBV7-3, with a weak D call TRBD2 (6 bases). V lost 5 bases and J 2 bases, leaving 16 bases between the germline ends. The CDR3 has 16 amino acids. The germline gives CDR1 SGHTA, CDR2 FQGTGA. In DNA, the CDR3 is TGTGCCAGCAGCCTCTACCATGGGGGGACCTACAATGAGCAGTTCTTC. The encoded protein is CASSLYHGGTYNEQFF.

The chain couples TRBV21-1 to TRBJ1-5. TRBV21-1 is a pseudogene locus. The CDR3 length is 13 residues. DNA for the CDR3: TGTGCCCCCGGGTTAGGGAGAAGTCAGCCCCAGCATTTT. This gives the protein CAPGLGRSQPQHF.

V and J are TRBV3-1 (or the pseudogene TRBV3-2) and TRBJ2-5; possibly TRBD2 for D (5 bases). This CDR3 comprises 15 residues. CDR1 is LGHDT and CDR2 is YNNKEL in the germline V gene (reference sequence). Trimming removed 3 bases at V and 1 base at J, with 12 bases between. CDR3 in amino acids: CASSHTRAIQETQYF. The CDR3, as DNA: TGTGCCAGCAGCCATACGAGGGCTATCCAAGAGACCCAGTACTTC.

J is TRBJ2-1 and V is TRBV27, with a tentative D call TRBD2 (6 bases). CDR3 length: 14 amino acids. Germline values: CDR1 MNHEY, CDR2 SMNVEV (reference sequence). Trimming removed 6 bases at V and 7 bases at J, with 16 bases between. CDR3 amino acids: CASSPDRGFNEQFF. The DNA for the CDR3 is TGTGCCAGCAGCCCCGATCGGGGGTTTAATGAGCAGTTCTTC.

V usage is TRBV5-1 and J usage is TRBJ2-7; D gene ambiguous. In germline, CDR1 is SGHRS, CDR2 YFSETQ. Trimming removed 0 bases from V and 3 bases from J, with 4 bases in between. The CDR3 runs 12 residues. In nucleotides, the CDR3 is TGCGCCAGCAGCTTGGACTTCTACGAGCAGTACTTC. It yields the protein CASSLDFYEQYF.

Here the CDR3 reads CSARPENGYTF. In DNA form, the CDR3 reads TGCAGTGCCAGACCTGAGAATGGCTACACCTTC. The genes are TRBV20-1 and TRBJ1-2; no clear D gene. V lost 6 bases to trimming and J lost 6 bases, with 11 bases between them. The germline V gene has CDR1 DFQATT and CDR2 SNEGSKA (reference sequence). The CDR3 is 11 amino acids.

The count of this clone is one. This chain connects TRBV12-5 to TRBJ1-6; 11 positions agree with TRBD1. Germline V gene lookup returns CDR1 LGHNT and CDR2 FRNRAP. The junction had 5 bases not matched to a gene; V was cut back by 1 base and J by 6 bases. CDR3 length equals 17 residues. CDR3 amino acids: CASGLGTGTGGNSPLHF. CDR3 nucleotides: TGTGCTAGTGGTTTGGGGACCGGGACAGGGGGTAATTCACCCCTCCACTTT.

This sequence joins TRBV7-8 and TRBJ1-2; 12 bases match TRBD1. The CDR3 loop spans 17 amino acids. The J segment lost 8 bases and the V segment lost 5 bases, leaving 15 bases of the junction unmatched. Germline CDR1 reads SGHVS; CDR2 reads FQNEAQ. CDR3 in amino acids: CASSPSLGPGTGGGYTF. The CDR3 DNA reads TGTGCCAGCAGCCCATCACTCGGACCTGGGACAGGGGGCGGCTACACCTTC.

This chain uses TRBV10-3 with TRBJ1-2, with D unclear. Germline values: CDR1 ENHRY, CDR2 SYGVKD. This CDR3 contains 13 residues. The germline V and J ends were trimmed by 6 bases and 3 bases, with 11 bases remaining between them. The CDR3 sequence is CAISQTEYYGYTF. The CDR3, as DNA: TGTGCCATCAGCCAAACAGAGTACTATGGCTACACCTTC.

This clone is large within its sample. The chain joins TRBV5-6 to TRBJ2-1; 7 bases align to TRBD1. There are 16 residues in the CDR3. Trimming cost V 4 bases and J 2 bases; bases outside gene matches: 9. CDR1 and CDR2 from the germline V gene are SGHDT and YYEEEE. The CDR3 DNA is TGTGCCAGCAGCGCACCGACAGGGCTCGCCTACAATGAGCAGTTCTTC. It yields the protein CASSAPTGLAYNEQFF.

The chain combines TRBV5-1 with TRBJ1-2, with D maybe TRBD1 (6 bases). V gave up 0 bases and J gave up 4 bases, with 13 bases separating them. Germline assignment: CDR1 SGHRS and CDR2 YFSETQ. The CDR3 totals 15 residues. The CDR3 region is CASSLEFGQSYGYTF. DNA of the CDR3: TGCGCCAGCAGCTTGGAGTTTGGACAGAGCTATGGCTACACCTTC. The full variable domain, rest sourced from reference TRBV5-1 and TRBJ1-2, is KAGVTQTPRYLIKTRGQQVTLSCSPISGHRSVSWYQQTPGQGLQFLFEYFSETQRNKGNFPGRFSGRQFSNSRSEMNVSTLELGDSALYLCASSLEFGQSYGYTFGSGTRLTVV.

The chain employs TRBV12-5 and TRBJ2-1; 8 bases line up with TRBD2. The germline V gene encodes CDR1 LGHNT and CDR2 FRNRAP. J was trimmed by 5 bases and V by 7 bases; bases with no gene match: 10. The CDR3 runs 15 residues. This CDR3 is CASAPTSGRNNEQFF. The DNA of the CDR3 is TGTGCTAGTGCACCCACTAGCGGTCGGAACAATGAGCAGTTCTTC.

This chain links TRBV24-1 with TRBJ2-3; 9 nucleotides agree with TRBD1. Germline lookup yields CDR1 KGHDR and CDR2 SFDVKD. This CDR3 region has 15 residues. The trim removed 4 bases at V and 4 bases at J, leaving 5 bases unmatched. CDR3 bases: TGTGCCACCAGTGAGTCCGGGACAGGGTCAGATACGCAGTATTTT. Translation gives CATSESGTGSDTQYF.

The chain combines TRBV5-8 with TRBJ2-1; TRBD2 agrees at 8 bases. The CDR3 runs to 15 residues. V gave up 4 bases and J gave up 5 bases; unmatched junction bases: 8. CDR1 and CDR2 (germline): SGHTS, YDEGEE. CDR3 sequence reads: CASSPGTRSHNEQFF. Written as DNA, the CDR3 is TGTGCCAGCAGCCCCGGGACTAGAAGCCACAATGAGCAGTTCTTC.

The rearrangement joins TRBV28 to TRBJ1-6, with 7 bases matching TRBD1. Trimming took 2 bases from V and 17 from J; bases not matched to a gene: 9. CDR1 and CDR2 (germline): MDHEN, SYDVKM. This CDR3 has 13 amino acids. DNA of the CDR3: TGTGCCAGCAGTTTAGGAGGGGGCGTCCTTGTCCACTTT. Its protein is CASSLGGGVLVHF.

In nucleotides, the CDR3 is TGTGCCAGCAGCTTGGGTAACAGGGGGAGTAAAGAGACCCAGTACTTC. It is translated as CASSLGNRGSKETQYF. The V gene is TRBV5-8, the J gene TRBJ2-5; TRBD1 agrees at 8 bases. This CDR3 has 16 residues. The germline CDR1 and CDR2 sequences are SGHTS and YDEGEE. Unmatched junction bases numbered 7, after V lost 0 bases and J lost 3 bases.

The V and J genes are TRBV18 and TRBJ2-2; 9 nucleotides line up with TRBD1. Germline V gives CDR1 KGHSH, CDR2 LQKENI. With 4 bases clipped from V and 4 bases from J, the junction kept 4 bases outside the gene matches. The CDR3 consists of 15 residues. The CDR3 spells CASSLTTGGTGELFF. CDR3 nucleotide sequence: TGTGCCAGCTCACTCACGACAGGGGGCACCGGGGAGCTGTTTTTT. Full variable domain (missing parts from reference TRBV18 and TRBJ2-2): NAGVMQNPRHLVRRRGQEARLRCSPMKGHSHVYWYRQLPEEGLKFMVYLQKENIIDESGMPKERFSAEFPKEGPSILRIQQVVRGDSAAYFCASSLTTGGTGELFFGEGSRLTVL.

V gene TRBV4-1 combines with J gene TRBJ1-6, with D tentatively TRBD1 (5 bases). V lost 0 bases and J 5 bases, leaving 11 bases between the germline ends. The CDR3 totals 16 residues. Germline V gives CDR1 MGHRA, CDR2 YSYEKL. The CDR3 spells CASSQELTANNSPLHF. The CDR3 DNA follows: TGCGCCAGCAGCCAAGAGTTGACAGCTAATAATTCACCCCTCCACTTT.

Here the CDR3 DNA reads TGTGCTAGTCTAAGGCAGGGGGACTACGAGCAGTACTTC. As protein: CASLRQGDYEQYF. The rearrangement joins TRBV12-5 to TRBJ2-7; 7 bases line up with TRBD1. The trim removed 8 bases at V and 3 bases at J, leaving 7 bases unmatched. From germline, CDR1 is LGHNT and CDR2 FRNRAP. This CDR3 contains 13 residues.

This rearrangement joins TRBV3-1 (or the pseudogene TRBV3-2) to TRBJ1-2, with D perhaps matching TRBD1 (5 bases). V was trimmed by 3 bases and J by 3 bases, leaving 11 bases between them. Germline-derived CDR1 and CDR2 are LGHDT and YNNKEL (reference sequence). The CDR3 totals 14 residues. CDR3 loop: CASSHLEGDYGYTF. CDR3 in DNA: TGTGCCAGCAGCCACCTAGAAGGGGACTATGGCTACACCTTC.